This T cell receptor (beta chain) was captured in a study of human T cells and chemical hapten exposure. Germline V gives CDR1 SQVTM, CDR2 ANQGSEA. The CDR3 totals 13 residues. V gave up 3 bases and J gave up 0 bases, with 8 bases separating them. Study-wide findings and caveats: It was expanded TCRs that formed significantly more large CDR3 similarity clusters than controls did.

One entry per CDR3 protein results from TCRdb running MiXCR on the RACE reads. The top ten clones hold roughly 4.4% of a sample with roughly 45,000 distinct CDR3 sequences, around 9% of them seen once. Time point reported: patch test 1, 2 weeks after DPC sensitization. Sample treatment: therapeutic diphenylcyclopropenone sensitization with weekly scalp DPC. Each donor was an alopecia patient between 18 and 70 years of age who qualified for DPC. Only a few counts were recorded for this clonotype. Its antigen is as yet unknown. This sequence joins TRBV29-1 and TRBJ2-5; a weak D match, TRBD1 (6 bases). The receptor's source is a woman aged 45-59 years with alopecia areata. Some clones in this sample may be carry-over from other donors' samples. Sample: whole blood, taken in connection with sensitization to the hapten diphenylcyclopropenone (DPC). The CDR3 DNA follows: TGCAGCGTTGATGGACAGTACCAAGAGACCCAGTACTTC. The encoded protein is CSVDGQYQETQYF.